The clone carrying this TCR beta chain was observed a few times. Its antigen is as yet unknown. The data were produced by immunoSEQ multiplex PCR, yet TCRdb's version contains in-frame clones alone and is incomplete. The data hold 45,000 to 65,000 clones, with 80% to 90% observed a single time. Germline assignment: CDR1 SGDLS and CDR2 YYNGEE. The CDR3 covers 16 residues. The V end lost 0 bases, the J end lost 8 bases, and 17 bases lay between the germline ends. These data originate in a study of T cells in localized non-small cell lung cancer. Study-wide findings and caveats: Heterogeneity within the tumor remains possible, as just one region underwent sequencing. Adjacent uninvolved lung had the highest clonality, suggesting focused antigen responses.

The starting material was peripheral blood, obtained before any cancer treatment. The J gene is TRBJ1-4, the V gene TRBV9, with D hard to call. This TCR was sampled from a man aged 40-75 years with stage I squamous cell lung carcinoma. The CDR3 region is CASSVDWRRPGEKLFF. CDR3 DNA: TGTGCCAGCAGCGTAGATTGGAGGAGACCGGGGGAAAAACTGTTTTTT.